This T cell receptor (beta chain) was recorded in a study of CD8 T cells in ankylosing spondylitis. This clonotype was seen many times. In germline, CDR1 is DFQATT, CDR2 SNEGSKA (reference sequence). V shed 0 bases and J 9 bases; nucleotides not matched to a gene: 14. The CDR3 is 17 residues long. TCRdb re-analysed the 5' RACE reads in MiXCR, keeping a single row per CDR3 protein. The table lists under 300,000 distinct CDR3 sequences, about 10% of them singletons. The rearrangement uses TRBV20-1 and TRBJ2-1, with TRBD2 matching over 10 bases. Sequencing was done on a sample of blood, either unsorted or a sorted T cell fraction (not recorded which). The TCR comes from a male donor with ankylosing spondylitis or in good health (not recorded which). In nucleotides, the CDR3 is TGCAGTGCTAGAGATTTGGTGGGTGTAGCGGGAGGTTTTGAGCAGTTCTTC. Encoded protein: CSARDLVGVAGGFEQFF.